The 14 T cell receptor beta chains below come from one sample, sequenced in a study of response to subunit inactivated influenza vaccine. From the RT-PCR reads, TCRdb called clonotypes with MiXCR, one entry per CDR3 protein. The sample includes about 500,000 distinct CDR3 sequences, more than 15% of them seen just once. The sample in question was CD4+ T cells sorted from PBMCs, obtained about 23 months after vaccination. The receptors here all came from a man aged 45 to 70 who received an inactivated influenza vaccine.

The rearrangement uses TRBV5-6 and TRBJ2-3; possibly TRBD2 for D (5 bases). The V end lost 4 bases, the J end lost 5 bases, and 11 bases lay between the germline ends. This CDR3 has 13 amino acids. Germline assignment: CDR1 SGHDT and CDR2 YYEEEE. CDR3 in DNA: TGTGCCAGCAGCCCTCTCCGGGGAGATACGCAGTATTTT. Translation: CASSPLRGDTQYF.

This clonotype was observed a handful of times. The chain employs TRBV6-2 or TRBV6-3 and TRBJ2-3; D is unclear. The CDR3 is made up of 12 amino acids. The V gene's germline CDR1 is MNHEY and CDR2 SVGEGT. Trimming took off 7 bases at V and 4 bases at J, with 9 bases between the two ends. The CDR3 coding sequence is TGTGCCAGCACGCATACGGCAGATACGCAGTATTTT. Protein: CASTHTADTQYF.

The chain recombines TRBV5-1 with TRBJ1-6, with D perhaps matching TRBD1 (5 bases). CDR1 and CDR2 from the germline V gene are SGHRS and YFSETQ. The CDR3 totals 15 residues. V was clipped by 3 bases and J by 8 bases, with 15 bases between them. DNA of the CDR3: TGCGCCAGCAGCTCGGGGGAACGAACCTATTCACCCCTCCACTTT. Translating gives CASSSGERTYSPLHF.

This clonotype was seen a handful of times. The rearrangement uses TRBV4-3 and TRBJ2-7; TRBD2 aligns across 7 bases. Trimming removed 4 bases from V and 2 bases from J; junction bases left unmatched: 11. The CDR3 loop spans 16 amino acids. Germline V gene data show CDR1 as LGHNA and CDR2 as YSLEER. The chain's CDR3 is CASSLAKSGLAYEQYF. DNA of the CDR3: TGCGCCAGCAGCCTCGCAAAAAGCGGACTAGCCTACGAGCAGTACTTC.

The J gene is TRBJ1-3, the V gene TRBV12-3 or TRBV12-4; no clear D. The CDR3 runs to 15 residues. Trimming removed 3 bases from V and 0 bases from J, with 9 bases in between. This CDR3 is CASSFHKSSGNTIYF. DNA for the CDR3: TGTGCCAGCAGTTTCCACAAGAGCTCTGGAAACACCATATATTTT.

The V and J genes are TRBV29-1 and TRBJ2-3; D is uncertain. V was cut by 7 bases and J by 0 bases, with 14 bases left in between. The CDR3 has 14 amino acids. Germline V lookup: CDR1 SQVTM, CDR2 ANQGSEA. The CDR3 sequence is CSAKKVLSTDTQYF. In nucleotides, the CDR3 is TGCAGCGCAAAAAAAGTCCTAAGCACAGATACGCAGTATTTT.

In its sample, this clonotype was seen once. The V call is TRBV14, the J call TRBJ1-2; 7 bases line up with TRBD1. CDR1 SGHDN and CDR2 FVKESK come from the germline V gene. The CDR3 is 16 residues long. V shed 3 bases and J 4 bases; nucleotides not matched to a gene: 11. CDR3 nucleotide sequence: TGTGCCAGCAGCCATTCGAACGACAGGGTACTCTATGGCTACACCTTC. It is translated as CASSHSNDRVLYGYTF.

This clonotype was picked up many times. The J gene is TRBJ2-3, the V gene TRBV21-1; the tabulated D call, TRBD1, remains unverified against the DNA. TRBV21-1 is a recognized pseudogene. The length of the CDR3 is 17 residues. CDR3 protein: CASSRLQQGISTDTQYF. CDR3 in DNA: TGTGCCAGCAGCAGATTACAACAGGGGATCAGCACAGATACGCAGTATTTT.

The chain employs TRBV6-4 and TRBJ1-2; tentative D call: TRBD1 (5 bases). This CDR3 region has 13 residues. Per germline, CDR1 MRHNA and CDR2 SNTAGT. Trimming pared 8 bases from V and 4 bases from J, leaving 14 bases between. CDR3 DNA: TGTGCCAGCCGGGACCCGGCAGGCTATGGCTACACCTTC. Its translation is CASRDPAGYGYTF.

This CDR3 is CASSRRDRGRNTIYF. DNA for the CDR3: TGTGCCAGCAGCCGCCGGGACAGGGGGAGAAACACCATATATTTT. The chain uses TRBV7-9 and TRBJ1-3; 11 positions match TRBD1. The length of the CDR3 is 15 residues. Germline CDR1 reads SEHNR; CDR2 reads FQNEAQ (reference sequence). Germline trimming cut 5 bases from V and 5 bases from J; bases unmatched to any gene: 5.

This chain joins TRBV20-1 and TRBJ2-1, with D uncertain. CDR3 length: 16 residues. V was cut by 0 bases and J by 0 bases, with 12 bases left in between. Germline CDR1 DFQATT, CDR2 SNEGSKA (reference sequence). The CDR3 DNA is TGCAGTGCTAGAGATCCGCACAGCAGCTCCTACAATGAGCAGTTCTTC. Translation gives CSARDPHSSSYNEQFF.

The CDR3 region has the DNA TGTGCCATCGGGGGGGCGTCCTACAATGAGCAGTTCTTC. Protein: CAIGGASYNEQFF. The chain uses TRBV10-3 and TRBJ2-1; weak D call: TRBD2 (7 bases). Trimming left V 8 bases short and J 1 base short, with 9 bases between. The CDR3 spans 13 residues. Germline lookup yields CDR1 ENHRY and CDR2 SYGVKD.

This clonotype was seen ten or more times. This chain links TRBV5-1 with TRBJ2-2; perhaps TRBD1 as D (5 bases). This CDR3 has 16 amino acids. From germline, CDR1 is SGHRS and CDR2 YFSETQ. Trimming left V 4 bases short and J 1 base short, with 14 bases between. The CDR3 reads CASSRNGQGNTGELFF. CDR3 nucleotides: TGCGCCAGCAGCCGCAACGGCCAGGGGAACACCGGGGAGCTGTTTTTT.

This chain uses TRBV6-1 with TRBJ2-1; maybe TRBD2 (6 bases). V was trimmed by 5 bases and J by 0 bases, leaving 11 bases between them. The CDR3 consists of 15 residues. CDR1 is MNHNS, CDR2 SASEGT, per germline. CDR3 sequence: CASSKTRSSYNEQFF. The CDR3 DNA reads TGTGCCAGCAGTAAGACTAGGAGCTCCTACAATGAGCAGTTCTTC.